This TCR beta chain was identified in a study of blood T cell repertoires in COVID-19. Study-level background: The analysed material was cDNA or gDNA that came from T cells, B-cell-depleted T cells, or PBMCs.

The CDR3 is 15 residues long. Germline CDR1 and CDR2: MNHEY and SVGAGI. V lost 7 bases, J lost 7 bases, and 13 bases stayed unmatched. Enrollment of patients from Seattle took place during active infection, with longitudinal follow-up. Methods used by the authors: Nucleated cell number was recorded as an estimate derived from reference gene primer amplification. Profiled with immunoSEQ multiplex PCR; TCRdb holds only in-frame clones, not every one. V, J and clone size are taken as reported in that table, and D and trimming were inferred from the DNA itself. The sample comprises 130,000 to 150,000 clones, over 75% of which are singletons, and approximately 8% rests with the top ten.

The TCR sequence derives from a woman in her fifties or sixties with COVID-19, enrolled during active disease. Input material: peripheral blood. This chain links TRBV6-5 with TRBJ1-5; 7 bases line up with TRBD1. CDR3 amino acids: CASTRPTGSPQPQHF. CDR3 DNA sequence: TGTGCCAGCACTAGACCGACAGGGAGCCCCCAGCCCCAGCATTTT.